This paragraph covers one TCR beta chain sequence. Its antigen is unknown. This CDR3 has 16 amino acids. Trimming stripped 3 bases from V and 1 base from J, with 15 bases between. These data come from a study of T cell responses to AZD1222 COVID-19 vaccine. Study results and limitations: A rise in Spike-specific TCR breadth and depth followed two AZD1222 doses. Every sample of the repertoires postdated the peak T cell response. Donor demographics were predominantly white British with a female majority; clonal diversity may be underestimated.

Profiling relied on immunoSEQ multiplex PCR, and the TCRdb table lists in-frame clones only, not all of them. The repertoire holds 130,000 to 150,000 clones, with approximately 89% as singletons. Doses given second, at about 4 or about 12 weeks, were pooled. The chain joins TRBV23-1 to TRBJ1-1; perhaps TRBD1 as D (5 bases). TRBV23-1 is recorded as an ORF, its role being uncertain. The TCR was taken from an adult who received the AZD1222 COVID-19 vaccine. Sample: peripheral blood, taken 28 days after the second AZD1222 dose. The CDR3 DNA follows: TGCGCCAGCAGTCACCGGGCGGGACTGCAGAACACTGAAGCTTTCTTT. It is translated as CASSHRAGLQNTEAFF.